One sample yielded the 2 T cell receptor beta chains listed below, sequenced in a study of response to subunit inactivated influenza vaccine. TCRdb independently ran MiXCR on the RT-PCR reads; one entry per CDR3 protein. The repertoire consists of 800,000 to 1,000,000 distinct CDR3 sequences, with around 20% occurring once and the leading ten covering roughly 10%. The specimen comprised PBMCs from blood, sampled about 5 days after vaccination. These receptors were taken from a man aged 45-60 years who received an inactivated influenza vaccine.

The gene calls are TRBV6-5 and TRBJ2-7; D gene ambiguous. The V gene lost 2 bases and the J gene lost 0 bases, with 5 bases spanning the gap. This CDR3 comprises 13 residues. Germline-derived CDR1 and CDR2 are MNHEY and SVGAGI. CDR3 bases: TGTGCCAGCAGTTACGGGGTCTCCTACGAGCAGTACTTC. Translated: CASSYGVSYEQYF.

This clonotype showed up just a few times. This sequence joins TRBV6-2 or TRBV6-3 and TRBJ2-2, with D perhaps given as TRBD1 or TRBD2 (5 bases each). V lost 2 bases, J lost 7 bases, and 11 bases lay in between. Germline CDR1 MNHEY, CDR2 SVGEGT. The length of the CDR3 is 14 residues. CDR3 coding DNA: TGTGCCAGCAGTTACCAGGGAGATAGCGGGGAGCTGTTTTTT. As protein: CASSYQGDSGELFF.